One and the same sample provided the 21 T cell receptor beta chains below, sequenced in a study of a mutant IDH1 vaccine in newly diagnosed glioma. Time point of the sample: week 5, during vaccination. The vaccine gave 300 ug of a 20-mer mutant IDH1 peptide subcutaneously per dose. These receptors have no identified antigens. The data were produced by immunoSEQ multiplex PCR, yet TCRdb's version contains in-frame clones alone and is incomplete. The table lists roughly 51,000 clones, around 82% of them singletons. The sequences come from PBMCs, collected from a glioma patient whose treatment included an IDH1 peptide vaccine. Source of these receptors: a woman aged 18-35 years with glioma. Some clones in this sample may be carry-over from other donors' samples.

The chain carries TRBV6-4 and TRBJ1-6; the D gene is possibly TRBD1 (5 bases). The germline V gene encodes CDR1 MRHNA and CDR2 SNTAGT. Trimming took 4 bases from V and 9 from J, leaving 10 bases between them. This CDR3 has 13 amino acids. The CDR3 region has the DNA TGTGCCAGCAGTGTAGGGGATGGTTCACCCCTCCACTTT. Encoded protein: CASSVGDGSPLHF.

The chain links TRBV2 to TRBJ2-5; no clear D. Trimming took off 6 bases at V and 1 base at J, with 9 bases between the two ends. The V gene's germline CDR1 is SNHLY and CDR2 FYNNEI. This CDR3 region has 13 residues. CDR3 loop: CASRMTSQETQYF. CDR3 nucleotides: TGTGCCAGCAGGATGACAAGCCAAGAGACCCAGTACTTC.

The chain employs TRBV5-1 and TRBJ2-5; D is unclear. V gave up 0 bases and J gave up 4 bases, with 10 bases separating them. The germline gives CDR1 SGHRS, CDR2 YFSETQ. The CDR3 consists of 14 residues. The CDR3 DNA is TGCGCCAGCAGCTTGGAGACTTCTCGAGAGACCCAGTACTTC. It specifies CASSLETSRETQYF.

The rearrangement uses TRBV13 and TRBJ1-6; 7 bases align to TRBD1. The CDR3 extends over 17 amino acids. V lost 5 bases, J lost 7 bases, and 14 bases stayed unmatched. The germline V gene encodes CDR1 PRHDT and CDR2 FYEKMQ (reference sequence). CDR3 region: CASSPQGGTIRNSPLHF. In DNA form, the CDR3 reads TGTGCCAGCAGCCCCCAGGGGGGGACTATTCGGAATTCACCCCTCCACTTT.

The chain links TRBV2 to TRBJ1-1; 7 bases align to TRBD1. With 8 bases clipped from V and 5 bases from J, the junction kept 8 bases outside the gene matches. The CDR3 consists of 13 residues. CDR1 and CDR2 (germline): SNHLY, FYNNEI. Written as DNA, the CDR3 is TGTGCCAGCCGAGACAGGGCGGGTACTGAAGCTTTCTTT. Encoded protein: CASRDRAGTEAFF.

The V and J genes are TRBV19 and TRBJ2-7, with 9 positions matching TRBD1. The CDR3 is 13 residues long. Germline V gene lookup returns CDR1 LNHDA and CDR2 SQIVND (reference sequence). After removal of 2 bases from V and 6 bases from J, the junction contained 2 bases not matched to a gene. The CDR3 coding sequence is TGTGCCAGTAGTATATTGACAGGGGGCGAGCAGTACTTC. As protein: CASSILTGGEQYF.

The chain employs TRBV25-1 and TRBJ1-2; D call uncertain. This CDR3 contains 13 residues. CDR1 is MGHDK and CDR2 is SYGVNS in the germline V gene. Trimming left V 2 bases short and J 0 bases short, with 4 bases between. CDR3 coding DNA: TGTGCCAGCAGTGAAACTACTAACTATGGCTACACCTTC. It encodes CASSETTNYGYTF.

This clone was seen more than once but under ten times. V is TRBV19 and J is TRBJ1-3; no firm D call. Germline V gene lookup returns CDR1 LNHDA and CDR2 SQIVND (reference sequence). This CDR3 comprises 15 residues. V shed 6 bases and J shed 0 bases, with 12 bases lying between them. This CDR3 is CASRSQAHSGNTIYF. Here the CDR3 DNA reads TGTGCCAGTAGATCGCAGGCCCACTCTGGAAACACCATATATTTT.

The chain recombines TRBV7-8 with TRBJ1-1, with D tentatively TRBD1 (6 bases). Trimming cost V 3 bases and J 4 bases, with 9 bases left between them. CDR1 is SGHVS and CDR2 is FQNEAQ in the germline V gene. CDR3 length equals 13 residues. The CDR3 DNA follows: TGTGCCAGCAGCTTCCAGGGGACCACTGAAGCTTTCTTT. Residues: CASSFQGTTEAFF.

V gene TRBV5-6 combines with J gene TRBJ1-6; weak D call: TRBD1 (6 bases). There are 14 residues in the CDR3. The V gene's germline CDR1 is SGHDT and CDR2 YYEEEE. V lost 0 bases and J 7 bases, leaving 8 bases between the germline ends. The CDR3 region is CASSLDRDNSPLHF. The CDR3 DNA reads as TGTGCCAGCAGCTTGGACAGGGACAATTCACCCCTCCACTTT. The whole variable domain, remainder taken from reference TRBV5-6 and TRBJ1-6, is DAGVTQSPTHLIKTRGQQVTLRCSPKSGHDTVSWYQQALGQGPQFIFQYYEEEERQRGNFPDRFSGHQFPNYSSELNVNALLLGDSALYLCASSLDRDNSPLHFGNGTRLTVT.

V usage is TRBV5-1 and J usage is TRBJ2-6; TRBD1 matches 8 bases. The CDR3 runs 16 residues. The V gene's germline CDR1 is SGHRS and CDR2 YFSETQ. V dropped 0 bases and J dropped 4; count of bases not matched to a gene: 3. The CDR3 protein is CASSLVQGAGANVLTF. The CDR3 coding sequence is TGCGCCAGCAGCTTGGTTCAGGGGGCCGGGGCCAACGTCCTGACTTTC.

This clone has only a few counts. The chain links TRBV10-3 to TRBJ1-2; no clear D. The V and J ends lost 7 bases and 4 bases respectively, with 13 bases between them. Germline V CDR1 and CDR2: ENHRY, SYGVKD. The CDR3 contains 13 residues. CDR3 DNA: TGTGCCATCAAAGCCCTGAGTGGCTATGGCTACACCTTC. Translation: CAIKALSGYGYTF.

With respect to this clone: Other DNA sequences in the same sample also yield this CDR3. The chain joins TRBV6-5 to TRBJ1-1, with D hard to call. The CDR3 covers 14 residues. V was trimmed by 0 bases and J by 2 bases, leaving 7 bases between them. Germline CDR1 and CDR2: MNHEY and SVGAGI. CDR3: CASSYSGRNTEAFF. In DNA form, the CDR3 reads TGTGCCAGCAGTTACTCCGGCAGAAACACTGAAGCTTTCTTT.

This chain connects TRBV7-9 to TRBJ2-7; TRBD2 aligns across 11 bases. Germline V gene sequence: CDR1 SEHNR, CDR2 FQNEAQ (reference sequence). Trimming took 6 bases from V and 5 from J; bases not matched to a gene: 9. The CDR3 is 15 amino acids. The CDR3 protein is CASSFLAGGPHEQYF. CDR3 DNA: TGTGCCAGCAGTTTTTTAGCGGGAGGGCCCCACGAGCAGTACTTC.

The chain's CDR3 is CASSLAFDLFF. The CDR3 coding sequence is TGTGCCAGCAGCTTAGCTTTTGATCTGTTCTTC. The V call is TRBV7-8, the J call TRBJ2-1, with no clear D. Germline V CDR1 and CDR2: SGHVS, FQNEAQ. The CDR3 sequence is 11 residues long. V was cut by 0 bases and J by 15 bases, with 9 bases left in between.

This chain joins TRBV5-1 and TRBJ2-2; TRBD1 might be the D (5 bases). Trimming stripped 1 base from V and 2 bases from J, with 9 bases between. Germline-derived CDR1 and CDR2 are SGHRS and YFSETQ. CDR3 length: 15 residues. The CDR3, as DNA: TGCGCCAGCAGCTTGAGGGGAATCAACACCGGGGAGCTGTTTTTT. It specifies CASSLRGINTGELFF.

The chain employs TRBV4-3 and TRBJ2-1, with 7 bases fitting TRBD2. Trimming took 2 bases from V and 6 from J; bases not matched to a gene: 1. Germline lookup yields CDR1 LGHNA and CDR2 YSLEER. This CDR3 is built from 13 residues. The CDR3 region is CASSQSGGNEQFF. CDR3 nucleotides: TGCGCCAGCAGCCAATCGGGGGGCAATGAGCAGTTCTTC.

The V and J genes are TRBV9 and TRBJ2-2; D gene unclear. V was pared by 2 bases and J by 2 bases, with 4 bases between. The CDR3 sequence is 13 residues long. CDR1 is SGDLS and CDR2 is YYNGEE in the germline V gene. For the CDR3, the DNA is TGTGCCAGCAGCGTCTTTAACACCGGGGAGCTGTTTTTT. Amino acid sequence: CASSVFNTGELFF.

The gene calls are TRBV6-1 and TRBJ2-7; D may be TRBD1 (6 bases). Germline V gene lookup returns CDR1 MNHNS and CDR2 SASEGT. CDR3 length: 13 residues. Trimming cost V 5 bases and J 6 bases, with 14 bases left between them. The CDR3 DNA is TGTGCCAGCAGTCCGTTGCCGACAGGCGAGCAGTACTTC. It yields the protein CASSPLPTGEQYF.

A few counts support this clone. CDR3 in amino acids: CASSVTFGGGPTNEKLFF. CDR3 nucleotide sequence: TGTGCCAGTAGTGTTACATTCGGGGGCGGGCCGACTAATGAAAAACTGTTTTTT. This chain joins TRBV19 and TRBJ1-4; D possibly corresponds to TRBD1 (6 bases). The CDR3 extends over 18 amino acids. Trimming pared 5 bases from V and 2 bases from J, leaving 21 bases between. Germline-derived CDR1 and CDR2 are LNHDA and SQIVND (reference sequence).

This chain links TRBV5-8 with TRBJ2-1; D not certain. The CDR3 runs 14 residues. Deletions cut 0 bases from V and 2 bases from J, with 6 bases between. Germline CDR1 is SGHTS and CDR2 is YDEGEE. Here the CDR3 reads CASSLGHPYNEQFF. CDR3 DNA: TGTGCCAGCAGCTTGGGGCACCCCTACAATGAGCAGTTCTTC.